This T cell receptor beta chain is from a study of blood T cell repertoires in COVID-19. The wider study: Sites in the United States, Italy and Spain provided acute and convalescent COVID-19 samples. PBMCs, B-cell-depleted T cells, or T cells provided the cDNA or gDNA that made up the material.

Original analysis: Estimated nucleated cell counts came from reference gene primer amplification. Profiling relied on immunoSEQ multiplex PCR, and the TCRdb table lists in-frame clones only, not all of them. Clone size and V and J calls were adopted from that table, with D and trimming inferred from the DNA. The data hold around 130,000 clones, with about 89% observed a single time. This CDR3 is built from 14 residues. Sequencing used peripheral blood. This clonotype was sampled from a man in his forties or fifties with active or convalescent COVID-19. J is TRBJ2-7 and V is TRBV7-5; the table gives TRBD1 as D, unverified against the DNA. TRBV7-5 is given as a pseudogene. The CDR3 DNA reads as TGTGTCAGAAGCCCCGATGGACACACCTACGAGCAGTACTTC. Protein: CVRSPDGHTYEQYF.